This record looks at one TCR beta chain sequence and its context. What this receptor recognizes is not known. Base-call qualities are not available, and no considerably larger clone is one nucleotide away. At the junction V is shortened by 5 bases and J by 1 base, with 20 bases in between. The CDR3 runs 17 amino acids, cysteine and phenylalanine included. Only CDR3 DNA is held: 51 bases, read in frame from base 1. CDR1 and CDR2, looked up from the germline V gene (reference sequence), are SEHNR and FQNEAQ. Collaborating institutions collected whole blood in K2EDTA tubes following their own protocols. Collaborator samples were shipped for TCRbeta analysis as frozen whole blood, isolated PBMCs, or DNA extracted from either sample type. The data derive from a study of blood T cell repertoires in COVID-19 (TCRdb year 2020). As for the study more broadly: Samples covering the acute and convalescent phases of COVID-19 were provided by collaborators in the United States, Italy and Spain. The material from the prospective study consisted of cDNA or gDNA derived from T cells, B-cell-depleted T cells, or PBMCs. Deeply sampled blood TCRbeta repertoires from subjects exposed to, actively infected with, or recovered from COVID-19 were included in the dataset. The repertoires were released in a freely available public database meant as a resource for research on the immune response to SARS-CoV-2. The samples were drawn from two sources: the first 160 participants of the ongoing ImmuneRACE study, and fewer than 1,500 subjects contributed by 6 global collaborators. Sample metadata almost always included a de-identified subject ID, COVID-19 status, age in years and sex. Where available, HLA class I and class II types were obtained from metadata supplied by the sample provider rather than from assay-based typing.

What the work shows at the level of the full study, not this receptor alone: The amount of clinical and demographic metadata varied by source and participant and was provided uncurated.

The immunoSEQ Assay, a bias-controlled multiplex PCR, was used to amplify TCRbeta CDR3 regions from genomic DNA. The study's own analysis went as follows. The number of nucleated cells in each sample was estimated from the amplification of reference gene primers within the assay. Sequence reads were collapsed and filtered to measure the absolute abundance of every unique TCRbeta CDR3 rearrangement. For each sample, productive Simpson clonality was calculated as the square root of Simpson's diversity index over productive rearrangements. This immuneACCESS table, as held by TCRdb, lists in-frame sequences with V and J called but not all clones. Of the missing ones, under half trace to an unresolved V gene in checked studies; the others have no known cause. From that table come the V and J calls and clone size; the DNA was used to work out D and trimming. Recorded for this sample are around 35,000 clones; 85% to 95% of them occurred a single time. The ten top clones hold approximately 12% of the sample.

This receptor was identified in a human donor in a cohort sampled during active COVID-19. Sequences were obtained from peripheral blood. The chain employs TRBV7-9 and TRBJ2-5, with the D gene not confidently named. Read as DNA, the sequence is TGTGCCAGCAGCCTCAGGCTCACCCGAGAATCCCAAGAGACCCAGTACTTC. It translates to CASSLRLTRESQETQYF.